These T cell receptor beta chains were read from a single sample in a study of Graves' ophthalmopathy and Graves' hyperthyroidism. TCRdb reprocessed the multiplex PCR reads with MiXCR, giving one entry per CDR3 protein. The sample carries under 800,000 distinct CDR3 sequences, approximately 21% recorded once. Sequenced sample: peripheral blood. The receptors here all came from a woman between 18 and 30 years old with stable Graves' hyperthyroidism. Some clones in this sample may be carry-over from other donors' samples. The CDR3 runs from the conserved cysteine through the conserved F or W. Fields, in order: V gene, J gene, CDR3 length, CDR3 protein.

v_call: TRBV28; j_call: TRBJ2-7; cdr3_length: 15; cdr3_aa: CASSHTDRVYYEQYF
v_call: TRBV7-3; j_call: TRBJ2-7; cdr3_length: 15; cdr3_aa: CASSLLPGGTYEQYF
v_call: TRBV5-4; j_call: TRBJ1-2; cdr3_length: 14; cdr3_aa: CASSPTAFSAGYTF
v_call: TRBV12-3/TRBV12-4; j_call: TRBJ1-5; cdr3_length: 16; cdr3_aa: CASSSRQGGFNQPQHF
v_call: TRBV3-1; j_call: TRBJ1-2; cdr3_length: 14; cdr3_aa: CASSQGGTYYGYTF
v_call: TRBV5-1; j_call: TRBJ1-5; cdr3_length: 15; cdr3_aa: CASSSDGDSNQPQHF
v_call: TRBV12-3/TRBV12-4; j_call: TRBJ2-7; cdr3_length: 15; cdr3_aa: CASSFSGTGAYEQYF
v_call: TRBV6-5; j_call: TRBJ1-2; cdr3_length: 13; cdr3_aa: CASSFEPSRGYTF
v_call: TRBV7-9; j_call: TRBJ1-1; cdr3_length: 12; cdr3_aa: CASIEVNTEAFF
v_call: TRBV6-2/TRBV6-3; j_call: TRBJ1-5; cdr3_length: 14; cdr3_aa: CATTLGDRRQPQHF
v_call: TRBV29-1; j_call: TRBJ2-5; cdr3_length: 11; cdr3_aa: CSVAPGETQYF
v_call: TRBV20-1; j_call: TRBJ1-1; cdr3_length: 13; cdr3_aa: CSARDQPGVEAFF
v_call: TRBV6-1; j_call: TRBJ1-5; cdr3_length: 15; cdr3_aa: CASTHKGWSNQPQHF
v_call: TRBV6-1; j_call: TRBJ2-2; cdr3_length: 13; cdr3_aa: CARGQGARGELFF
v_call: TRBV6-1; j_call: TRBJ2-7; cdr3_length: 17; cdr3_aa: CASSEVFGTVGSYEQYF
v_call: TRBV9; j_call: TRBJ2-5; cdr3_length: 16; cdr3_aa: CASSGPRTGVQETQYF
v_call: TRBV5-1; j_call: TRBJ1-1; cdr3_length: 16; cdr3_aa: CASSLGTGGLITEAFF
v_call: TRBV28; j_call: TRBJ1-1; cdr3_length: 14; cdr3_aa: CASNRQGAVGEAFF
v_call: TRBV7-9; j_call: TRBJ2-7; cdr3_length: 14; cdr3_aa: CASSSGPDFYEQYF
v_call: TRBV7-2; j_call: TRBJ1-2; cdr3_length: 15; cdr3_aa: CASSLGQPTNYGYTF
v_call: TRBV6-1; j_call: TRBJ2-2; cdr3_length: 16; cdr3_aa: CASSEKRTGGTGELFF
v_call: TRBV6-4; j_call: TRBJ2-2; cdr3_length: 15; cdr3_aa: CASSDRQGGTGELFF
v_call: TRBV6-5; j_call: TRBJ2-7; cdr3_length: 14; cdr3_aa: CASSLVTGVHEQYF
v_call: TRBV30; j_call: TRBJ2-5; cdr3_length: 11; cdr3_aa: CAWSFGQYQYF